Presented here are 21 T cell receptor beta chains from one specimen sequenced in a study of T cells in Graves' hyperthyroidism and ophthalmopathy. There were TCR beta CDR3 regions amplified from RNA transcripts. HTBI primers were employed in a first-round RT-PCR of the TCR CDR3. TCRdb analysed the multiplex PCR reads with MiXCR anew, one entry per CDR3 protein. Here the sample spans 300,000 or so distinct CDR3 sequences, about 20% being singletons. Sequencing was carried out using blood. These receptors originate from a woman aged 50 to 60 with Graves' hyperthyroidism.

This clonotype was detected ten times or more. V gene TRBV18 combines with J gene TRBJ1-5, with D possibly TRBD1 on 5 matching bases. The CDR3 spans 13 residues. Trimming removed 2 bases at V and 7 bases at J, with 9 bases between. Germline values: CDR1 KGHSH, CDR2 LQKENI. CDR3 protein: CASSPAGNQPQHF. The CDR3 nucleotides are TGTGCCAGCTCACCAGCAGGGAACCAGCCCCAGCATTTT.

The chain carries TRBV12-3 or TRBV12-4 and TRBJ2-1; 15 bases match TRBD2. The junction had 4 bases not matched to a gene; V was cut back by 3 bases and J by 7 bases. CDR3 size: 16 residues. CDR3 DNA sequence: TGTGCCAGCAGTTTGGCGGGACTAGCGGGGGGAAATGAGCAGTTCTTC. This gives the protein CASSLAGLAGGNEQFF.

This clonotype was counted only a few times. The rearrangement joins TRBV18 to TRBJ2-7; D unclear. This CDR3 has 15 residues. The V gene lost 0 bases and the J gene lost 1 base, with 10 bases spanning the gap. The V gene's germline CDR1 is KGHSH and CDR2 LQKENI. The CDR3 DNA reads TGTGCCAGCTCACCACCCAGTCTTGCGTCCTACGAGCAGTACTTC. Its protein is CASSPPSLASYEQYF.

The genes are TRBV18 and TRBJ2-1; TRBD1 or TRBD2 may be the D gene (6 bases each). Germline V gene data show CDR1 as KGHSH and CDR2 as LQKENI. Trimming took off 1 base at V and 10 bases at J, with 17 bases between the two ends. The length of the CDR3 is 15 residues. This chain's CDR3 is CASSPRGALGGEQFF. The CDR3 DNA reads TGTGCCAGCTCACCACGGGGGGCCCTTGGGGGAGAGCAGTTCTTC.

This clonotype appeared once. A junction boundary mismatches the germline segment, possibly from a read error. V and J are TRBV28 and TRBJ2-7; D remains ambiguous. Looked up from germline, CDR1 is MDHEN and CDR2 is SYDVKM. CDR3 length equals 16 residues. CDR3 sequence (DNA): TGTGCCAGCAGCTCCATGGTGGGTAGCTGGTCCTACGAGGAGTACTTC. Protein sequence: CASSSMVGSWSYEEYF. Full variable domain (outside the CDR3, taken from reference TRBV28 and TRBJ2-7): DVKVTQSSRYLVKRTGEKVFLECVQDMDHENMFWYRQDPGLGLRLIYFSYDVKMKEKGDIPEGYSVSREKKERFSLILESASTNQTSMYLCASSSMVGSWSYEEYFGPGTRLTVT.

V and J are TRBV10-1 and TRBJ2-3, with D possibly being TRBD2 (5 bases). Trimming pared 5 bases from V and 4 bases from J, leaving 13 bases between. Germline CDR1 and CDR2: WNHNN and SYGVQD (reference sequence). The CDR3 is made up of 14 amino acids. The CDR3 loop reads CASSSDLAPDTQYF. CDR3 nucleotides: TGCGCCAGCAGTTCTGATCTAGCTCCAGATACGCAGTATTTT.

The chain recombines TRBV6-2 or TRBV6-3 with TRBJ1-5, with 8 bases fitting TRBD1. The ends lost 8 bases at V and 7 bases at J; junction bases unmatched: 7. Germline V gives CDR1 MNHEY, CDR2 SVGEGT. This CDR3 is 13 amino acids long. CDR3 sequence: CASQGAGGQPQHF. The CDR3 bases are TGTGCCAGCCAAGGGGCAGGGGGCCAGCCCCAGCATTTT.

Details on this clonotype: Given a much more abundant clone one base away, this may be a read error. The chain carries TRBV7-8 and TRBJ1-1, with unresolved D. The CDR3 extends over 15 amino acids. Germline CDR1 is SGHVS and CDR2 is FQNEAQ. DNA for the CDR3: TGTACCAGCCTCATAGATTACCCGGTGACAACTGAAGCTTTCTTT. The encoded protein is CTSLIDYPVTTEAFF.

This clonotype was counted only a few times. The rearrangement uses TRBV6-1 and TRBJ2-7; 8 positions match TRBD2. The CDR3 has 14 residues. Germline lookup yields CDR1 MNHNS and CDR2 SASEGT. With V trimmed by 6 bases and J by 1 base, 5 bases remained unmatched. Here the CDR3 reads CASRPRGGSYEQYV. In DNA form, the CDR3 reads TGTGCCAGCAGACCCCGGGGGGGGTCCTACGAGCAGTACGTC.

This clonotype was observed a few times. This chain links TRBV29-1 with TRBJ2-7; no firm D call. Between the trimmed V and J ends, which lost 4 bases and 0 bases, there was a span of 7 bases. Germline V CDR1 and CDR2: SQVTM, ANQGSEA. This CDR3 spans 12 amino acids. CDR3 DNA: TGCAGCGTTGCAGGAACCTCCTACGAGCAGTACTTC. Translated: CSVAGTSYEQYF.

The rearrangement links TRBV7-9 to TRBJ2-7, with D possibly matching TRBD2 (5 bases). Trimming removed 4 bases at V and 3 bases at J, with 13 bases between. The CDR3 is 14 amino acids. Germline V CDR1 and CDR2: SEHNR, FQNEAQ (reference sequence). CDR3 in amino acids: CASSSLLAHYEQYF. The CDR3 DNA is TGTGCCAGCAGCTCTCTCCTAGCCCACTACGAGCAGTACTTC.

The rearrangement joins TRBV5-1 to TRBJ2-3; a weak D match, TRBD1 (6 bases). This CDR3 is 15 amino acids long. The germline CDR1 and CDR2 sequences are SGHRS and YFSETQ. Trimming removed 2 bases at V and 1 base at J, with 11 bases between. The CDR3 DNA reads as TGCGCCAGCAGCTTCCGAGGACAGCGCACAGATACGCAGTATTTT. The encoded protein is CASSFRGQRTDTQYF. Supplemented by reference TRBV5-1 and TRBJ2-3, the full variable domain reads KAGVTQTPRYLIKTRGQQVTLSCSPISGHRSVSWYQQTPGQGLQFLFEYFSETQRNKGNFPGRFSGRQFSNSRSEMNVSTLELGDSALYLCASSFRGQRTDTQYFGPGTRLTVL.

The genes are TRBV27 and TRBJ2-3; 11 positions match TRBD2. The V gene end was trimmed by 5 bases and the J gene end by 1 base; junction bases not matched to a gene: 14. The germline CDR1 and CDR2 sequences are MNHEY and SMNVEV (reference sequence). The CDR3 spans 19 residues. The CDR3 here is CASSTSTPGLAGGTDTQYF. CDR3 sequence (DNA): TGTGCCAGCAGTACAAGCACCCCCGGACTAGCGGGCGGCACAGATACGCAGTATTTT.

This clonotype was found many times. The chain links TRBV10-2 to TRBJ2-5; no firm D call. V gave up 2 bases and J gave up 2 bases, with 9 bases separating them. Germline lookup yields CDR1 WSHSY and CDR2 SAAADI. This CDR3 comprises 14 residues. CDR3 in amino acids: CASSEETQQETQYF. CDR3 coding DNA: TGCGCCAGCAGTGAGGAAACCCAACAAGAGACCCAGTACTTC.

This clonotype has more than one count but fewer than ten. This chain links TRBV20-1 with TRBJ1-1; D may be TRBD1 (6 bases). CDR1 is DFQATT, CDR2 SNEGSKA, per germline (reference sequence). V lost 4 bases, J lost 1 base, and 13 bases lay in between. The CDR3 is 14 amino acids. CDR3 DNA: TGCAGTGCTACCCCTTCGGACAGGAACACTGAAGCTTTCTTT. The encoded protein is CSATPSDRNTEAFF.

This clonotype has more than one count but fewer than ten. The chain is built from TRBV15 and TRBJ1-4; D ambiguous. The length of the CDR3 is 14 residues. The germline CDR1 and CDR2 sequences are LNHNV and YYDKDF (reference sequence). Deletions cut 0 bases from V and 7 bases from J, with 9 bases between. This CDR3 is CATSREGSGEKLFF. CDR3 nucleotides: TGTGCCACCAGCAGAGAGGGAAGCGGTGAAAAACTGTTTTTT.

The genes are TRBV6-1 and TRBJ2-4; no firm D call. This CDR3 has 13 amino acids. Germline values: CDR1 MNHNS, CDR2 SASEGT. V dropped 3 bases and J dropped 2 bases, with 5 bases sitting between them. CDR3 region: CASSDLPKNIQYF. Here the CDR3 DNA reads TGTGCCAGCAGTGATCTTCCCAAAAACATTCAGTACTTC.

The rearrangement uses TRBV6-2 or TRBV6-3 and TRBJ1-5; D is uncertain. Germline V CDR1 and CDR2: MNHEY, SVGEGT. The length of the CDR3 is 11 residues. Deletions cut 9 bases from V and 7 bases from J, with 10 bases between. The CDR3 DNA reads TGTGCCAGAGGGATATGGCAGCCCCAGCATTTT. Translated: CARGIWQPQHF.

The chain carries TRBV4-2 and TRBJ2-1; D is unresolved. CDR3 length: 16 amino acids. The ends were cut back, 0 bases at V and 0 bases at J, with 9 bases in the middle. Germline V gives CDR1 LGHNA, CDR2 YNFKEQ. The CDR3 is CASSQDDGSSYNEQFF. Here the CDR3 DNA reads TGTGCCAGCAGCCAAGACGACGGAAGCTCCTACAATGAGCAGTTCTTC.

This clonotype was observed a few times. The genes are TRBV5-1 and TRBJ2-3; D is unresolved. Germline CDR1 reads SGHRS; CDR2 reads YFSETQ. The V end was cut by 3 bases, the J end by 2 bases, with 13 bases between. The CDR3 sequence is 15 residues long. Here the CDR3 reads CASSYTGPYTDTQYF. For the CDR3, the DNA is TGCGCCAGCAGCTATACCGGGCCTTACACAGATACGCAGTATTTT.

This clonotype was found many times. The V call is TRBV30, the J call TRBJ2-7; either TRBD1 or TRBD2 may supply D (5 bases each). Trimming cost V 1 base and J 5 bases, with 18 bases left between them. In germline, CDR1 is GTSNPN, CDR2 SVGIG (reference sequence). The CDR3 is 15 residues long. CDR3: CAWSGGQGAKNEQYF. CDR3 bases: TGTGCCTGGAGTGGTGGGCAGGGAGCGAAAAACGAGCAGTACTTC.